This entry features one T cell receptor (beta chain) sequence. Its matching antigen is unknown. The sample belongs to a study of T cell responses to AZD1222 COVID-19 vaccine. Notes on the study in general: The study found Spike-specific TCR breadth and depth rose after two AZD1222 doses. Clonal diversity was possibly underestimated, and the donors were mostly white British, with more females.

V was shortened by 3 bases and J by 5 bases, with 9 bases between the two germline ends. This CDR3 is built from 14 residues. The V gene's germline CDR1 is SGDLS and CDR2 YYNGEE. Sequencing used immunoSEQ multiplex PCR; TCRdb keeps in-frame clones, though not all of them. Counted here are 150,000 or so clones, around 90% occurring once; the ten biggest clones make up roughly 5%. This clonotype originated in an adult in good health. The starting material was peripheral blood, obtained on day 0 of AZD1222 vaccination. The chain joins TRBV9 to TRBJ1-6; D ambiguous. This chain's CDR3 is CASSAPGHNSPLHF. The DNA of the CDR3 is TGTGCCAGCAGCGCCCCGGGCCATAATTCACCCCTCCACTTT.